This T cell receptor (beta chain) was obtained from a study of T cell clones after liver transplantation. Across the study: Without induction therapy, subjects received standard immunosuppression until 12-24 months post-transplant.

As concerns this clone: Its antigen is not identified.

Broader study findings: Conclusions were preliminary, with small, heterogeneous patient groups.

This CDR3 is built from 14 residues. Looked up from germline, CDR1 is SGHVS and CDR2 is FQNEAQ. Trimming removed 0 bases at V and 8 bases at J, with 13 bases between. The method was immunoSEQ multiplex PCR; TCRdb's version includes in-frame clones alone and lacks a portion of them. The table records about 15,000 clones, more than 65% of them present only once. The sample in question was CD8+ T cells from blood, obtained approximately 43 months after liver transplant. This clonotype was obtained from a human patient who received a liver transplant. Some T cells here may be from the graft donor. The rearrangement joins TRBV7-8 to TRBJ1-2; no clear D gene. The CDR3 is CASSLATAIRGYTF. CDR3 nucleotide sequence: TGTGCCAGCAGCTTAGCTACAGCCATACGGGGCTACACCTTC.